The rows below give T cell receptor beta chains drawn from one sample of a study of blood T cell repertoires in COVID-19. Here immunoSEQ multiplex PCR was the method, and the copy in TCRdb shows in-frame clones only, minus some. The data show around 270,000 clones, approximately 86% seen once. The sample consisted of peripheral blood. The receptors were gathered from a human donor with COVID-19, enrolled during active disease. The donor label of this sample is uncertain. CDR3s include the opening cysteine and the closing phenylalanine or tryptophan. The D gene is left open where the match is weak.

CDR3 length: 14
V gene: TRBV29-1
D gene: .
J gene: TRBJ1-4
CDR3 protein: CSVEPQGLNEKLFF

CDR3 length: 13
V gene: TRBV30
D gene: .
J gene: TRBJ1-4
CDR3 protein: CASQGAGNEKLFF

CDR3 length: 17
V gene: TRBV4-2
D gene: TRBD2
J gene: TRBJ2-3
CDR3 protein: CASSQVGLGRGPDTQYF

CDR3 length: 15
V gene: TRBV27
D gene: TRBD2
J gene: TRBJ2-5
CDR3 protein: CASSSWLAGGETQYF

CDR3 length: 18
V gene: TRBV28
D gene: TRBD1
J gene: TRBJ2-6
CDR3 protein: CASSPGTGRVSGANVLTF

CDR3 length: 16
V gene: TRBV7-3
D gene: TRBD2
J gene: TRBJ2-1
CDR3 protein: CASSLEGTSGNNEQFF

CDR3 length: 15
V gene: TRBV7-8
D gene: .
J gene: TRBJ1-2
CDR3 protein: CASSLGLSRGYGYTF

CDR3 length: 15
V gene: TRBV7-3
D gene: .
J gene: TRBJ1-1
CDR3 protein: CASSLRAGASTEAFF

CDR3 length: 14
V gene: TRBV7-2
D gene: .
J gene: TRBJ1-5
CDR3 protein: CASSLADSYQPQHF

CDR3 length: 13
V gene: TRBV19
D gene: .
J gene: TRBJ1-1
CDR3 protein: CASSLTANTEAFF

CDR3 length: 14
V gene: TRBV6-5
D gene: TRBD1
J gene: TRBJ1-5
CDR3 protein: CASSPTGGNQPQHF

CDR3 length: 16
V gene: TRBV9
D gene: .
J gene: TRBJ2-1
CDR3 protein: CASSVVAEITYNEQFF

CDR3 length: 12
V gene: TRBV6-2/TRBV6-3
D gene: .
J gene: TRBJ2-3
CDR3 protein: CASSQGGDTQYF

CDR3 length: 13
V gene: TRBV12-3/TRBV12-4
D gene: TRBD1
J gene: TRBJ1-1
CDR3 protein: CAILKGAGTEAFF